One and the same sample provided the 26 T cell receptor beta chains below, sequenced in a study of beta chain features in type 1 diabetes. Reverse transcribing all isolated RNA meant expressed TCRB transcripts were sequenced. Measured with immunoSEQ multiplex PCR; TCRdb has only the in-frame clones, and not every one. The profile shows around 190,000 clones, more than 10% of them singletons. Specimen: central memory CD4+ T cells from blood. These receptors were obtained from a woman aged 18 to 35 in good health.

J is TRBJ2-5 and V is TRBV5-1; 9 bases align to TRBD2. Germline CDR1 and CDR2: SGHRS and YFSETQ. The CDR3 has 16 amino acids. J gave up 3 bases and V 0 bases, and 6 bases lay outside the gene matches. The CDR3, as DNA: TGCGCCAGCAGCTTGGGGTCTAGCGGGAAGGAAGAGACCCAGTACTTC. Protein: CASSLGSSGKEETQYF.

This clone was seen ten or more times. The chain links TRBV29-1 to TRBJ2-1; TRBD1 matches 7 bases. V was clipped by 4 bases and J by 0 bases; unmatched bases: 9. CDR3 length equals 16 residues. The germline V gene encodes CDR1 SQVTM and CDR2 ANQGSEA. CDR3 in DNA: TGCAGCGTTGCCGGGACAGTGGGCGGCTCCTACAATGAGCAGTTCTTC. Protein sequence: CSVAGTVGGSYNEQFF.

CDR3 nucleotides: TGTGCCAGCAGTCTGCCCACTAGATCCGGCGGTGAGCAGTTCTTC. Its protein product is CASSLPTRSGGEQFF. The rearrangement uses TRBV28 and TRBJ2-1, with D perhaps matching TRBD2 (5 bases). The CDR3 is 15 amino acids. CDR1 and CDR2 from the germline V gene are MDHEN and SYDVKM. V lost 5 bases to trimming and J lost 9 bases, with 20 bases between them.

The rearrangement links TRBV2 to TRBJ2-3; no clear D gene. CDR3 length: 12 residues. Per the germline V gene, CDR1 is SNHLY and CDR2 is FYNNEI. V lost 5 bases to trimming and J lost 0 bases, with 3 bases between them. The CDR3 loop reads CASSYSTDTQYF. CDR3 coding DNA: TGTGCCAGCAGTTATAGCACAGATACGCAGTATTTT.

The CDR3: CASSLFGGGGFKETQYF. CDR3 bases: TGTGCCAGCAGTTTATTTGGTGGGGGCGGGTTCAAAGAGACCCAGTACTTC. The rearrangement links TRBV27 to TRBJ2-5, with D perhaps matching TRBD1 (6 bases). V was trimmed by 1 base and J by 3 bases, leaving 18 bases between them. CDR1 is MNHEY and CDR2 is SMNVEV in the germline V gene (reference sequence). The CDR3 totals 17 residues.

Written as DNA, the CDR3 is TGTGCCAGCAGCGATACACAGGGGTACGGAAACACCATATATTTT. This codes for CASSDTQGYGNTIYF. The J gene is TRBJ1-3, the V gene TRBV28, with 7 bases identical to TRBD1. CDR3 length equals 15 residues. Germline V gene data show CDR1 as MDHEN and CDR2 as SYDVKM. With V trimmed by 6 bases and J by 4 bases, 9 bases remained unmatched.

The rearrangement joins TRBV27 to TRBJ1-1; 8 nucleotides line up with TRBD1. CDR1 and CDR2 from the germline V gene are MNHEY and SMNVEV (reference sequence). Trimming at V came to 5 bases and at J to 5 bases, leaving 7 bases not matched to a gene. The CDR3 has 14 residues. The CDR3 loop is CASSERQGITEAFF. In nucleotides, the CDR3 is TGTGCCAGCAGTGAACGACAGGGGATTACTGAAGCTTTCTTT.

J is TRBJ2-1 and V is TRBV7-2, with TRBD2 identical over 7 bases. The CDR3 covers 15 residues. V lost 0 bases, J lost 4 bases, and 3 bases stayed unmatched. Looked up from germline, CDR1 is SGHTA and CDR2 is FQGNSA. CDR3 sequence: CASSLAGLPYNEQFF. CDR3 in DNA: TGTGCCAGCAGCTTAGCGGGACTACCTTACAATGAGCAGTTCTTC.

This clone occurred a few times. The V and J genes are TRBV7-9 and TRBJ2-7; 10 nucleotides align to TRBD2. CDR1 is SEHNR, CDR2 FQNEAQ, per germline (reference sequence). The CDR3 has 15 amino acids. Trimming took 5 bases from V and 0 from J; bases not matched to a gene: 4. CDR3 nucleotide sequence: TGTGCCAGCAGCCTGAGCGGGAGGGCCTCCTACGAGCAGTACTTC. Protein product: CASSLSGRASYEQYF.

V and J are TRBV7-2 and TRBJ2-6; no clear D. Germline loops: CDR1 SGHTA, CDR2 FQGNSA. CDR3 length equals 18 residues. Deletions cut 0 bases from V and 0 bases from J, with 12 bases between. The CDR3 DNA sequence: TGTGCCAGCAGCTTAGCGCCGCGCATTTCCTCTGGGGCCAACGTCCTGACTTTC. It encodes CASSLAPRISSGANVLTF.

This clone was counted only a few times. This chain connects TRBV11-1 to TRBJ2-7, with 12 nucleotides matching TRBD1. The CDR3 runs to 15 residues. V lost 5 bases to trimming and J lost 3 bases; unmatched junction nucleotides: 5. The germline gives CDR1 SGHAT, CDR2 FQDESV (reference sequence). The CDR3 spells CASSLGTGGYYEQYF. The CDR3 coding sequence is TGTGCCAGCAGCCTCGGGACAGGGGGCTACTACGAGCAGTACTTC. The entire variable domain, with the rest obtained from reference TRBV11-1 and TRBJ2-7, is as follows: EAEVAQSPRYKITEKSQAVAFWCDPISGHATLYWYRQILGQGPELLVQFQDESVVDDSQLPKDRFSAERLKGVDSTLKIQPAELGDSAMYLCASSLGTGGYYEQYFGPGTRLTVT.

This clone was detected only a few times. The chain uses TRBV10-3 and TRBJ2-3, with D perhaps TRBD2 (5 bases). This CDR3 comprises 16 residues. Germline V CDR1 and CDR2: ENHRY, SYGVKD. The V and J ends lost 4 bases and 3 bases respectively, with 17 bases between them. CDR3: CAISGNLGLGTDTQYF. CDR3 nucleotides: TGTGCCATCAGTGGGAATCTAGGACTTGGAACAGATACGCAGTATTTT.

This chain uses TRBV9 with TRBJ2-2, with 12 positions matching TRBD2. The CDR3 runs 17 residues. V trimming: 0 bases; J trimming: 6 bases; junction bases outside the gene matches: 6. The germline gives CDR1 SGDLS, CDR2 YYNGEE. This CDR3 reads CASSVVAGTSGPGELFF. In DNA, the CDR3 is TGTGCCAGCAGCGTAGTGGCAGGGACTAGCGGGCCCGGGGAGCTGTTTTTT.

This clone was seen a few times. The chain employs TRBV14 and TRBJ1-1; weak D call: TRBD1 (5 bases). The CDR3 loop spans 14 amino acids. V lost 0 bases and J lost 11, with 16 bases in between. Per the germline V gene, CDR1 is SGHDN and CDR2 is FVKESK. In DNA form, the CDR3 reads TGTGCCAGCAGCCAAGATGGTAACAACAGGCGCGCTTTCTTT. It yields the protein CASSQDGNNRRAFF.

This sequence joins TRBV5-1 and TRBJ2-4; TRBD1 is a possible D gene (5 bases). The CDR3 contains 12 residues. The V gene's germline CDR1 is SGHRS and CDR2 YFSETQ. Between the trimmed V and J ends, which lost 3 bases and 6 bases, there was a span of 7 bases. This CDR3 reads CASSSTANIQYF. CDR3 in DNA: TGCGCCAGCAGCTCGACAGCAAACATTCAGTACTTC.

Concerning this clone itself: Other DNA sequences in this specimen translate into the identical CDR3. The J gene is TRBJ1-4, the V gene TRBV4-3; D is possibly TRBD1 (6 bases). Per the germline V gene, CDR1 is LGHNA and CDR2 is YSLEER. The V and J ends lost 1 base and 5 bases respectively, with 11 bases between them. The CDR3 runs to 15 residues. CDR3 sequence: CASSQGPGANEKLFF. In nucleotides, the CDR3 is TGCGCCAGCAGCCAAGGTCCAGGGGCGAATGAAAAACTGTTTTTT.

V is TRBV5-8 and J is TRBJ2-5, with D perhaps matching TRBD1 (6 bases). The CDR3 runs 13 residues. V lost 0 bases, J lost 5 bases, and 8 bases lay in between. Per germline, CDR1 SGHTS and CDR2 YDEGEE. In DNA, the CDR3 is TGTGCCAGCAGCTTGGGTGACAGGGAGACCCAGTACTTC. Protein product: CASSLGDRETQYF.

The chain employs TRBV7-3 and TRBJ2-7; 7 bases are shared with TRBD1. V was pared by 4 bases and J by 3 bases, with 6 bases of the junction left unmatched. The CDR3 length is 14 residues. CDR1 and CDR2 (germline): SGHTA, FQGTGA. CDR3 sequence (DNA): TGTGCCAGCAGCTCCGACAGGGCTTACTACGAGCAGTACTTC. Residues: CASSSDRAYYEQYF.

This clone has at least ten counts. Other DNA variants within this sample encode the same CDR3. The CDR3 nucleotides are TGCAGCGTACGGCTAGCGGGAAACTACGAGCAGTACTTC. Amino acids: CSVRLAGNYEQYF. V and J are TRBV29-1 and TRBJ2-7; 9 nucleotides agree with TRBD2. The V segment lost 6 bases and the J segment 3 bases; nucleotides outside the gene matches: 6. The CDR3 runs to 13 residues. CDR1 SQVTM and CDR2 ANQGSEA come from the germline V gene.

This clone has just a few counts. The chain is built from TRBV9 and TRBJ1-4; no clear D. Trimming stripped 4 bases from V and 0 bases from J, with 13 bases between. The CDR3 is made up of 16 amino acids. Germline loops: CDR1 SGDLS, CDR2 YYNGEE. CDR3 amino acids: CASSPRGSSTNEKLFF. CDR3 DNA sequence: TGTGCCAGCAGCCCCAGAGGATCCTCAACTAATGAAAAACTGTTTTTT.

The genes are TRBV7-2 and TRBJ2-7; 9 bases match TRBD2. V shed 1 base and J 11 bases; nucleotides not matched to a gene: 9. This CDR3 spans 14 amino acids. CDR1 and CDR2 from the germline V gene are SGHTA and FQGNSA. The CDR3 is CASSLGDSGSRKYF. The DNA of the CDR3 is TGTGCCAGCAGCTTAGGGGATAGCGGGAGCAGAAAGTACTTC.

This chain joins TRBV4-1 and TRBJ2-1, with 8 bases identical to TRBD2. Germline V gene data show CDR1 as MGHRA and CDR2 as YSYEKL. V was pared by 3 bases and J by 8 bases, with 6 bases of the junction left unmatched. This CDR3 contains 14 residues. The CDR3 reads CASSQAGGADEQFF. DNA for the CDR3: TGCGCCAGCAGCCAGGCGGGAGGTGCTGATGAGCAGTTCTTC.

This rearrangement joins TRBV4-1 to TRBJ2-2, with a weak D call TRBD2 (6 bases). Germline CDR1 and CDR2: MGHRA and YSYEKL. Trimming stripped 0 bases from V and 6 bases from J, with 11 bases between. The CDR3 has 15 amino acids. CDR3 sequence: CASSQDGTWAGELFF. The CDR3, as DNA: TGCGCCAGCAGCCAAGATGGGACTTGGGCCGGGGAGCTGTTTTTT.

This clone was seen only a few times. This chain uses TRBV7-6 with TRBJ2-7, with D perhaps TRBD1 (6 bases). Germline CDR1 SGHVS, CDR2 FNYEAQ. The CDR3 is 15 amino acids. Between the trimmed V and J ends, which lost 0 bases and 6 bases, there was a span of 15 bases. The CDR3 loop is CASSLALQGSGEQYF. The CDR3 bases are TGTGCCAGCAGCTTAGCTCTTCAGGGGTCGGGCGAGCAGTACTTC.

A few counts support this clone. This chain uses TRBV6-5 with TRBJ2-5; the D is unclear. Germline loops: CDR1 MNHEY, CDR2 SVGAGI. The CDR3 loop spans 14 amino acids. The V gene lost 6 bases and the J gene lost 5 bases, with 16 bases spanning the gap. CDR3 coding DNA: TGTGCCAGCAGCTCCCATCAGGAATTTGAGACCCAGTACTTC. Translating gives CASSSHQEFETQYF.

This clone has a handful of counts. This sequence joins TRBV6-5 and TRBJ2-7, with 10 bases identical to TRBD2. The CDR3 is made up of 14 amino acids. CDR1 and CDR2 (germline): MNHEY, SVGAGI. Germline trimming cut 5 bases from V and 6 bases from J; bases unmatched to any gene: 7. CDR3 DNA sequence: TGTGCCAGCAGTAAGCGGGAGGGCCTAGGCGAGCAGTACTTC. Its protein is CASSKREGLGEQYF.